This TCR beta chain was sequenced during a study of healthy donors' naive CD4 and CD8 T cells. Study-wide findings and caveats: Positive CDR3 charge linked to CD4+ cells, negative to CD8+ cells.

A linear amplification protocol produced the TCR libraries from approximately 460 ng of total RNA. From the reads, TCRdb called clonotypes with MiXCR, one entry per CDR3 protein. The data contain around 200,000 distinct CDR3 sequences, about 74% of them singletons. Of note for this clonotype: The antigen remains undetermined.

Naive T cells were sorted: CD4+CD8-CD45RO-CD45RA+ for CD4+, CD8+CD4-CD45RA+CD27bright for CD8+. The CDR3 runs 15 residues. CDR1 is LNHDA, CDR2 SQIVND, per germline (reference sequence). Trimming removed 4 bases from V and 5 bases from J; junction bases left unmatched: 8. This sequence was found in a pool of human donors in good health; the sample pools cells from several healthy donors. Sequencing was performed on naive CD4+ and CD8+ T cells sorted from blood, pooled from several donors. The rearrangement uses TRBV19 and TRBJ1-1, with TRBD1 identical over 9 bases. The CDR3 DNA sequence: TGTGCCAGTAGTAGGGGACAGGGTTATTCGACTGAAGCTTTCTTT. It translates to CASSRGQGYSTEAFF.